The present T cell receptor beta chain was sequenced within a study of blood T cell repertoires in COVID-19. Germline lookup yields CDR1 GTSNPN and CDR2 SVGIG (reference sequence). Trimming took off 5 bases at V and 7 bases at J, with 26 bases between the two ends. The CDR3 covers 16 residues. Per the authors' pipeline: Using reference gene primer amplification, nucleated cell counts were estimated. Clones were sequenced by immunoSEQ multiplex PCR, and TCRdb holds only the in-frame ones, with some missing. The D gene and trimming were derived from the DNA, and the V and J assignments and clone size from that table. This table has under 300,000 clones, roughly 91% appearing once.

The sequence came from a woman between 35 and 50 years old who had recovered from COVID-19. Sample: peripheral blood. V is TRBV30 and J is TRBJ1-2, with D possibly being TRBD1 (5 bases). CDR3 nucleotide sequence: TGTGCCTGGCACCCCTGGGGGGACCTCTCAAGGGGTGGCTACACCTTC. The encoded protein is CAWHPWGDLSRGGYTF.